Listed here are 27 T cell receptor beta chains from one sample, sequenced in a study of spatial heterogeneity in lung cancer. Regarding time point: sample taken at primary tumor resection. Researchers sequenced whole RNA taken from tumor, nontumor lung or frozen PBMC without sorting. TCRdb reprocessed the 5' RACE reads via MiXCR and lists one record per CDR3 protein. The data contain 6,500 to 9,000 distinct CDR3 sequences, 6.5% to 9.5% of them singletons. The sequencing used PBMCs, collected at surgery. The source is a male donor with early-stage non-small cell lung cancer.

This clonotype was found many times. Little can be read into the size of this beta chain, an off-target read in a library designed for alpha chains. The rearrangement joins TRBV28 to TRBJ1-1; unclear D gene. CDR3 length equals 18 residues. Germline V gene sequence: CDR1 MDHEN, CDR2 SYDVKM. V lost 7 bases to trimming and J lost 1 base, with 25 bases between them. The CDR3 region is CASKRRTTYVQTNTEAFF. The CDR3, as DNA: TGTGCCAGCAAGAGACGGACTACTTACGTGCAAACGAACACTGAAGCTTTCTTT.

A remark on this clonotype: This may be a read error: a much more frequent sequence differs by one nucleotide. A library prepared for alpha chains yielded this beta chain as an off-target read; its size is of little meaning. The V and J genes are TRBV10-3 and TRBJ2-3, with 10 bases matching TRBD2. The CDR3 covers 15 residues. Germline V gene sequence: CDR1 ENHRY, CDR2 SYGVKD. V was pared by 6 bases and J by 5 bases, with 8 bases of the junction left unmatched. CDR3 residues: CAIRAAGGLGDTQYF. The DNA for the CDR3 is TGTGCCATCAGGGCAGCGGGAGGGCTCGGAGATACGCAGTATTTT.

By sample fraction, this clonotype is medium-sized. This beta chain turned up in a library designed for alpha chains; as an off-target read, its abundance says little. V gene TRBV27 combines with J gene TRBJ1-2, with a tentative D call TRBD1 (5 bases). This CDR3 spans 13 amino acids. In germline, CDR1 is MNHEY, CDR2 SMNVEV (reference sequence). Trimming left V 5 bases short and J 8 bases short, with 15 bases between. The CDR3 reads CASSPRGVTGYTF. DNA of the CDR3: TGTGCCAGCAGTCCTCGGGGCGTGACGGGCTACACCTTC.

This clonotype is categorized as medium-sized. This beta chain slipped into a library made for alpha chains as a stray read, so its size is not meaningful. The chain has TRBV19 and TRBJ2-2, with D uncertain. The CDR3 has 13 residues. Deletions cut 6 bases from V and 5 bases from J, with 10 bases between. Germline-derived CDR1 and CDR2 are LNHDA and SQIVND (reference sequence). DNA for the CDR3: TGTGCCAGTAGGCTGAGTGAAACCGGGGAGCTGTTTTTT. It translates to CASRLSETGELFF.

There are a few counts of this clonotype. The library was designed around alpha chains, so this beta chain is a stray read whose abundance carries little weight. The genes are TRBV12-3 or TRBV12-4 and TRBJ1-4; D gene ambiguous. Trimming removed 1 base from V and 7 bases from J, with 4 bases in between. The CDR3 loop spans 12 amino acids. CDR3 sequence: CASSLVSEKLFF. In DNA form, the CDR3 reads TGTGCCAGCAGTTTAGTCTCTGAAAAACTGTTTTTT.

This clonotype is categorized as medium-sized. This beta chain slipped into a library made for alpha chains as a stray read, so its size is not meaningful. The CDR3 DNA sequence: TGCAGTGTCCCACGTGGTTCTTGGACTGAAGCTTTCTTT. It translates to CSVPRGSWTEAFF. The V gene is TRBV20-1, the J gene TRBJ1-1; no reliable D call. This CDR3 comprises 13 residues. Trimming shortened V by 7 bases and J by 5 bases, and 17 bases separated the two germline ends. Germline V gene lookup returns CDR1 DFQATT and CDR2 SNEGSKA (reference sequence).

Comments on this clonotype: This beta chain slipped into a library made for alpha chains as a stray read, so its size is not meaningful. V gene TRBV7-9 combines with J gene TRBJ2-1; TRBD2 agrees at 7 bases. This CDR3 region has 13 residues. Germline-derived CDR1 and CDR2 are SEHNR and FQNEAQ (reference sequence). V gave up 7 bases and J gave up 8 bases; unmatched junction bases: 8. The CDR3 region is CASTKSGAYEQFF. The CDR3 coding sequence is TGTGCCAGCACCAAGAGCGGGGCCTATGAGCAGTTCTTC. Using reference TRBV7-9 and TRBJ2-1 for the parts outside the CDR3, the full variable domain is DTGVSQNPRHKITKRGQNVTFRCDPISEHNRLYWYRQTLGQGPEFLTYFQNEAQLEKSRLLSDRFSAERPKGSFSTLEIQRTEQGDSAMYLCASTKSGAYEQFFGPGTRLTVL.

In its sample, this clonotype is medium-sized. This beta chain came through as a stray read in a library set up for alpha chains, and its size says little. The rearrangement joins TRBV20-1 to TRBJ2-5; no reliable D call. The CDR3 runs 15 residues. Trimming pared 1 base from V and 4 bases from J, leaving 16 bases between. Germline assignment: CDR1 DFQATT and CDR2 SNEGSKA (reference sequence). In DNA, the CDR3 is TGCAGTGCTAGAGGCGTTAGGGCTCATCGAGAGACCCAGTACTTC. Residues: CSARGVRAHRETQYF.

As for this clonotype: A library made for alpha chains picked up this beta chain off target, so its size means little. This chain connects TRBV19 to TRBJ2-1; 8 nucleotides agree with TRBD2. Germline V gives CDR1 LNHDA, CDR2 SQIVND (reference sequence). The CDR3 is 14 residues long. Trimming at V came to 10 bases and at J to 5 bases, leaving 10 bases not matched to a gene. The CDR3 spells CATYSHGGDNEQFF. The DNA for the CDR3 is TGTGCCACCTACTCTCACGGGGGGGACAATGAGCAGTTCTTC.

This clonotype ranks as medium-sized. A library prepared for alpha chains yielded this beta chain as an off-target read; its size is of little meaning. The chain uses TRBV4-3 and TRBJ2-7, with 8 bases aligning to TRBD1. The CDR3 spans 14 residues. The ends lost 1 base at V and 4 bases at J; junction bases unmatched: 3. Germline V gene data show CDR1 as LGHNA and CDR2 as YSLEER. The CDR3 DNA reads as TGCGCCAGCAGCCAAGGGACAGGGAGGTACGAGCAGTACTTC. Translation gives CASSQGTGRYEQYF.

This clonotype was seen at least ten times. This beta chain is off target for a library built for alpha chains, so its abundance means little. The V call is TRBV18, the J call TRBJ1-1; no clear D gene. CDR1 is KGHSH and CDR2 is LQKENI in the germline V gene. Between the trimmed V and J ends, which lost 0 bases and 8 bases, there was a span of 7 bases. The CDR3 runs to 12 residues. The CDR3 loop reads CASSPPMGEAFF. In DNA form, the CDR3 reads TGTGCCAGCTCACCACCTATGGGAGAAGCTTTCTTT. The variable domain in full, completed from reference TRBV18 and TRBJ1-1, reads NAGVMQNPRHLVRRRGQEARLRCSPMKGHSHVYWYRQLPEEGLKFMVYLQKENIIDESGMPKERFSAEFPKEGPSILRIQQVVRGDSAAYFCASSPPMGEAFFGQGTRLTVV.

For this clonotype: Within a library made for alpha chains, this beta chain is off target, and its count is uninformative. V usage is TRBV5-7 and J usage is TRBJ2-1; TRBD2 is a possible D gene (6 bases). TRBV5-7 is an ORF; its function is uncertain. This CDR3 spans 17 amino acids. V was clipped by 0 bases and J by 5 bases, with 18 bases between them. The DNA of the CDR3 is TGTGCCAGCAGCTTGGCGGTGGTTGTGACTAGACACAATGAGCAGTTCTTC. This gives the protein CASSLAVVVTRHNEQFF.

Ten or more counts support this clonotype. The library was built for alpha chains, so this beta chain is an off-target read and its size means little. The chain combines TRBV5-1 with TRBJ1-5; unclear D gene. The CDR3 runs 15 residues. From germline, CDR1 is SGHRS and CDR2 YFSETQ. The V gene lost 4 bases and the J gene lost 0 bases, with 11 bases spanning the gap. The CDR3 loop is CASSPGGDSNQPQHF. Written as DNA, the CDR3 is TGCGCCAGCAGCCCCGGAGGAGATAGCAATCAGCCCCAGCATTTT.

This clonotype was counted at least ten times. The library was prepared for alpha chains; this beta chain is a stray read, so its frequency means little. The rearrangement uses TRBV20-1 and TRBJ2-1; 9 positions match TRBD2. CDR1 and CDR2 (germline): DFQATT, SNEGSKA (reference sequence). This CDR3 has 17 amino acids. J was trimmed by 2 bases and V by 2 bases; bases with no gene match: 10. The CDR3 reads CSARRPNSGRPYNEQFF. In DNA, the CDR3 is TGCAGTGCTAGACGCCCGAATAGCGGGAGACCCTACAATGAGCAGTTCTTC.

This clonotype was counted ten times or more. The library was built for alpha chains, so this beta chain is an off-target read and its size means little. This chain connects TRBV19 to TRBJ1-2; D call uncertain. This CDR3 is 13 amino acids long. Deletions cut 5 bases from V and 6 bases from J, with 13 bases between. Looked up from germline, CDR1 is LNHDA and CDR2 is SQIVND (reference sequence). The CDR3: CASSSDGRHGYTF. The CDR3 DNA reads TGTGCCAGTAGTTCCGACGGACGCCATGGCTACACCTTC. The variable domain in full, completed from reference TRBV19 and TRBJ1-2, reads DGGITQSPKYLFRKEGQNVTLSCEQNLNHDAMYWYRQDPGQGLRLIYYSQIVNDFQKGDIAEGYSVSREKKESFPLTVTSAQKNPTAFYLCASSSDGRHGYTFGSGTRLTVV.

This clonotype counts as medium-sized. Found in a library prepared for alpha chains, this beta chain is an off-target read, and its abundance has little meaning. The chain uses TRBV4-1 and TRBJ2-3; 7 nucleotides agree with TRBD1. CDR1 and CDR2 from the germline V gene are MGHRA and YSYEKL. V shed 5 bases, J shed 3 bases, and the junction held 8 bases outside the gene matches. The CDR3 runs to 15 residues. In DNA, the CDR3 is TGCGCCAGCAGCAAACGGGACAGTGGAACAGATACGCAGTATTTT. Protein sequence: CASSKRDSGTDTQYF.

This clonotype appeared many times. Found in a library prepared for alpha chains, this beta chain is an off-target read, and its abundance has little meaning. The chain combines TRBV20-1 with TRBJ2-7; 9 nucleotides align to TRBD1. CDR1 and CDR2 (germline): DFQATT, SNEGSKA (reference sequence). The CDR3 runs 14 residues. The V gene end was trimmed by 5 bases and the J gene end by 2 bases; junction bases not matched to a gene: 7. In nucleotides, the CDR3 is TGCAGTGCTCGGACAGGGGAGGGTACCTACGAGCAGTACTTC. Residues: CSARTGEGTYEQYF.

With respect to this clonotype: Found in a library prepared for alpha chains, this beta chain is an off-target read, and its abundance has little meaning. This rearrangement joins TRBV5-1 to TRBJ2-7; D remains ambiguous. Deletions cut 5 bases from V and 5 bases from J, with 11 bases between. The CDR3 runs to 12 residues. Germline V gene sequence: CDR1 SGHRS, CDR2 YFSETQ. The CDR3 region has the DNA TGCGCCAGCAGACATTACAGTGACGAGCAGTACTTC. Its translation: CASRHYSDEQYF.

At least ten counts were recorded for this clonotype. A library prepared for alpha chains yielded this beta chain as an off-target read; its size is of little meaning. V and J are TRBV11-1 and TRBJ2-5; D gene ambiguous. The CDR3 sequence is 13 residues long. Germline V CDR1 and CDR2: SGHAT, FQDESV (reference sequence). Between the trimmed V and J ends, which lost 5 bases and 2 bases, there was a span of 9 bases. CDR3 region: CASSIGPQETQYF. The DNA of the CDR3 is TGTGCCAGCAGCATCGGACCGCAAGAGACCCAGTACTTC.

Ten or more counts support this clonotype. A library prepared for alpha chains yielded this beta chain as an off-target read; its size is of little meaning. The V and J genes are TRBV20-1 and TRBJ2-5, with 11 bases identical to TRBD2. The CDR3 has 14 amino acids. CDR1 and CDR2 (germline): DFQATT, SNEGSKA (reference sequence). Trimming took 7 bases from V and 5 from J; bases not matched to a gene: 9. The CDR3: CSGGLSGRDETQYF. In DNA form, the CDR3 reads TGCAGTGGGGGGCTTAGCGGGAGGGACGAGACCCAGTACTTC.

This clonotype was recorded many times. The size of this beta chain means little, since it is a stray read in a library made for alpha chains. V usage is TRBV6-6 and J usage is TRBJ1-5, with TRBD1 matching over 10 bases. Trimming took 6 bases from V and 0 from J; bases not matched to a gene: 11. The CDR3 sequence is 18 residues long. The germline V gene has CDR1 MNHNY and CDR2 SVGAGI (reference sequence). Here the CDR3 DNA reads TGTGCCAGCAGCCGACAGGGGGCCACCTTCGATAGCAATCAGCCCCAGCATTTT. As protein: CASSRQGATFDSNQPQHF.

This clonotype was counted at least ten times. This beta chain is an unintended read in a library built for alpha chains; its size means little. This chain connects TRBV5-5 to TRBJ2-7, with 7 bases fitting TRBD1. The CDR3 spans 13 residues. Germline CDR1 reads SGHKS; CDR2 reads YYEKEE (reference sequence). J gave up 4 bases and V 2 bases, and 3 bases lay outside the gene matches. This CDR3 reads CASSFGTEYEQYF. In DNA, the CDR3 is TGTGCCAGCAGCTTTGGGACAGAGTACGAGCAGTACTTC.

This clonotype was found many times. The library was prepared for alpha chains; this beta chain is a stray read, so its frequency means little. The chain has TRBV28 and TRBJ2-4; D could derive from TRBD1 or TRBD2 (5 bases each). Germline-derived CDR1 and CDR2 are MDHEN and SYDVKM. V gave up 2 bases and J gave up 6 bases, with 23 bases separating them. The CDR3 spans 18 residues. The CDR3 sequence: CASSLRFGETGQPNIQYF. The CDR3, as DNA: TGTGCCAGCAGTTTACGCTTCGGGGAGACGGGGCAACCAAACATTCAGTACTTC.

Ten or more counts support this clonotype. Since the library was made to target alpha chains, this beta chain is a stray read and its abundance is not meaningful. V and J are TRBV6-2 or TRBV6-3 and TRBJ2-5; 10 bases line up with TRBD2. Germline CDR1 reads MNHEY; CDR2 reads SVGEGT. The trim removed 2 bases at V and 5 bases at J, leaving 5 bases unmatched. The CDR3 extends over 15 amino acids. The DNA for the CDR3 is TGTGCCAGCAGTTACCGCCTAGCGGGAGCGGAGACCCAGTACTTC. Translating it yields CASSYRLAGAETQYF.

By proportion, this clonotype is medium-sized. The library was built for alpha chains, so this beta chain is an off-target read and its size means little. This chain joins TRBV27 and TRBJ1-4; the D gene is possibly TRBD1 (5 bases). CDR3 length: 17 amino acids. The V end lost 0 bases, the J end lost 0 bases, and 11 bases lay between the germline ends. Germline loops: CDR1 MNHEY, CDR2 SMNVEV (reference sequence). The CDR3 bases are TGTGCCAGCAGTTTATCCGCAGGGATAGCAACTAATGAAAAACTGTTTTTT. Its protein is CASSLSAGIATNEKLFF.

There are many counts of this clonotype. This beta chain is a stray read from a library made for alpha chains; its abundance is not meaningful. The chain employs TRBV12-3 or TRBV12-4 and TRBJ2-7; 7 bases match TRBD2. The CDR3 consists of 15 residues. The trim removed 7 bases at V and 1 base at J, leaving 10 bases unmatched. In nucleotides, the CDR3 is TGTGCCAGCACCCCAACGGGGGGAACGTCCTACGAGCAGTACTTC. Residues: CASTPTGGTSYEQYF.

This clonotype is labeled as medium-sized (0.01 to 0.1%). The library was prepared for alpha chains; this beta chain is a stray read, so its frequency means little. The genes are TRBV4-3 and TRBJ2-1, with TRBD2 matching 9 bases. CDR1 is LGHNA, CDR2 YSLEER, per germline. V shed 0 bases, J shed 4 bases, and the junction held 4 bases outside the gene matches. This CDR3 has 16 residues. The CDR3 is CASSQEEAGGYNEQFF. Written as DNA, the CDR3 is TGCGCCAGCAGCCAAGAGGAAGCGGGAGGTTACAATGAGCAGTTCTTC.